This T cell receptor beta chain was identified during a study of T cells after yellow fever vaccination. The CDR3 spans 12 residues. The V gene end was trimmed by 5 bases and the J gene end by 8 bases; junction bases not matched to a gene: 7. Germline lookup yields CDR1 DFQATT and CDR2 SNEGSKA (reference sequence). This clonotype has just a few counts. The antigen is unknown. Conversion of TCR transcripts into cDNA relied on 5'RACE template switching, which added a universal primer site and UMIs. MiXCR, run by TCRdb on the 5' RACE reads, gives a single entry per CDR3 protein. The sample holds hundreds of thousands of distinct CDR3 sequences, roughly 14% seen once. The study's findings and limits: A small proportion of clonotypes was detected in both the CD4 and CD8 compartments.

Material: PBMCs, obtained on the day of the yellow fever booster vaccination. This rearrangement joins TRBV20-1 to TRBJ1-2; 8 bases align to TRBD1. This TCR came from a man under 40 who received the YFV17D yellow fever vaccine. This CDR3 reads CSADQGARGYTF. In DNA form, the CDR3 reads TGCAGTGCTGACCAGGGGGCGCGGGGCTACACCTTC.